This entry is about one T cell receptor (beta chain). Germline V lookup: CDR1 SQVTM, CDR2 ANQGSEA. The CDR3 spans 14 residues. Trimming cost V 7 bases and J 4 bases; bases outside gene matches: 9. These data are taken from a study of blood T cell repertoires in COVID-19. Patients in Seattle were enrolled during active infection, then followed longitudinally. The authors' processing: Amplification of reference gene primers was used by the study to estimate nucleated cell counts. Some clones are missing from TCRdb's copy, which holds only in-frame ones; the method was immunoSEQ multiplex PCR. Clone size and the V and J calls come from that table; the DNA yielded D and trimming. The sample lists around 37,000 clones; approximately 80% were seen once.

The specimen was peripheral blood. The clonotype was recovered from a man aged 55 to 70 with COVID-19, enrolled during active disease. The chain has TRBV29-1 and TRBJ2-3, with 9 bases matching TRBD1. The CDR3 region is CSASGTGMADTQYF. As DNA, the CDR3 is TGCAGCGCCTCCGGGACAGGGATGGCAGATACGCAGTATTTT.